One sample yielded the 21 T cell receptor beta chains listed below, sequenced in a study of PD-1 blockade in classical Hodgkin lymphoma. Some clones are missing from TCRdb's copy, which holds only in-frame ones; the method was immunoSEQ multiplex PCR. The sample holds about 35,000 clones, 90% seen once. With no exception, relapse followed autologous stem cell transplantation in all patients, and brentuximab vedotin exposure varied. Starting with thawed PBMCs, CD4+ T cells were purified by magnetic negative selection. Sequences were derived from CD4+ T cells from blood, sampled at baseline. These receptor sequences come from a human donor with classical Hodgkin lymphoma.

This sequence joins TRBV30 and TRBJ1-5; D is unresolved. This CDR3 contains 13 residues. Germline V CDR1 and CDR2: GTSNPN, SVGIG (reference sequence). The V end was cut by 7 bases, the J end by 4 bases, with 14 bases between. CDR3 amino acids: CAYTDGDNQPQHF. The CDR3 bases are TGTGCCTACACGGACGGCGATAATCAGCCCCAGCATTTT. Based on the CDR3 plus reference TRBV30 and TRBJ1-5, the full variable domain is SQTIHQWPATLVQPVGSPLSLECTVEGTSNPNLYWYRQAAGRGLQLLFYSVGIGQISSEVPQNLSASRPQDRQFILSSKKLLLSDSGFYLCAYTDGDNQPQHFGDGTRLSIL.

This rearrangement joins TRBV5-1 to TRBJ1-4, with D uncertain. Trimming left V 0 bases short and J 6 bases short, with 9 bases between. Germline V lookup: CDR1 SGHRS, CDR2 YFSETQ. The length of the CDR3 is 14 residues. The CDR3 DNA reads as TGCGCCAGCAGCTTGGGACCCGGGTATGAAAAACTGTTTTTT. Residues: CASSLGPGYEKLFF.

CDR3 sequence (DNA): TGTGCCAGCTCACCGGGACGCTGGCCCGTGGCAACTAATGAAAAACTGTTTTTT. As protein: CASSPGRWPVATNEKLFF. The chain couples TRBV18 to TRBJ1-4; possibly TRBD1 for D (5 bases). CDR1 and CDR2 from the germline V gene are KGHSH and LQKENI. V shed 3 bases and J shed 0 bases, with 17 bases lying between them. This CDR3 has 18 residues.

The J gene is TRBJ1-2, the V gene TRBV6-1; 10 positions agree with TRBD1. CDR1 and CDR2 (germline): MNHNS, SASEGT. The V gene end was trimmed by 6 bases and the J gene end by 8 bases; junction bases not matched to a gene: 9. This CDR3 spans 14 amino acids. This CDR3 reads CASSVTGGMAGYTF. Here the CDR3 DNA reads TGTGCCAGCAGCGTGACAGGGGGCATGGCGGGCTACACCTTC.

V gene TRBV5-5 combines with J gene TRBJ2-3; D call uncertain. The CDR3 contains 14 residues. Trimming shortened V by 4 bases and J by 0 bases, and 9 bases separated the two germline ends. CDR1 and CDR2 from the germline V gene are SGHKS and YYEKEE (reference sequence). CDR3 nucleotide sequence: TGTGCCAGCAGCACTTTAGGGAGCACAGATACGCAGTATTTT. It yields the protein CASSTLGSTDTQYF.

Here the CDR3 reads CASSADSLNTGELFF. The CDR3 region has the DNA TGCGCCAGCAGCGCGGACTCCTTAAACACCGGGGAGCTGTTTTTT. This rearrangement joins TRBV5-1 to TRBJ2-2; tentative D call: TRBD2 (5 bases). This CDR3 is 15 amino acids long. Germline V CDR1 and CDR2: SGHRS, YFSETQ. V was pared by 4 bases and J by 2 bases, with 12 bases between.

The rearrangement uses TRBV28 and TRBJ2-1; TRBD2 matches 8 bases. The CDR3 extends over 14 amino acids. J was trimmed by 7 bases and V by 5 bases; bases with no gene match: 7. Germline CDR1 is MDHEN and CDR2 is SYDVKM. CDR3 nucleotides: TGTGCCAGCAGTCCCGGGACTAGATCTAATGAGCAGTTCTTC. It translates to CASSPGTRSNEQFF.

The chain's CDR3 is CAWSGQGDEKLFF. In nucleotides, the CDR3 is TGTGCCTGGAGTGGACAGGGGGATGAAAAACTGTTTTTT. The rearrangement links TRBV30 to TRBJ1-4; 9 bases line up with TRBD1. J lost 6 bases, V lost 1 base, and 0 bases had no gene match. Per germline, CDR1 GTSNPN and CDR2 SVGIG (reference sequence). This CDR3 has 13 residues.

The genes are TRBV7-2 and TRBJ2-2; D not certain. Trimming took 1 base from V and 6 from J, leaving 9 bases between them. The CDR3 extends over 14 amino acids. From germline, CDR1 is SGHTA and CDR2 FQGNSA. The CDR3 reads CASSLDFGSGELFF. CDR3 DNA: TGTGCCAGCAGCTTAGATTTCGGGTCCGGGGAGCTGTTTTTT.

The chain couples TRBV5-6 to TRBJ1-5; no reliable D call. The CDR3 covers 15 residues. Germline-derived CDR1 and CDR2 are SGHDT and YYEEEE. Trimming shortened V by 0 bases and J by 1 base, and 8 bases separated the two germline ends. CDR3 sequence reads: CASSLDRASNQPQHF. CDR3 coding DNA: TGTGCCAGCAGCTTGGACCGGGCCAGCAATCAGCCCCAGCATTTT.

CDR3: CASSFGRNMNTEAFF. In DNA, the CDR3 is TGTGCCAGCAGCTTCGGGAGGAATATGAACACTGAAGCTTTCTTT. This sequence joins TRBV7-9 and TRBJ1-1; D remains unclear. The V end lost 3 bases, the J end lost 0 bases, and 11 bases lay between the germline ends. CDR3 length: 15 residues. Germline V gene data show CDR1 as SEHNR and CDR2 as FQNEAQ (reference sequence).

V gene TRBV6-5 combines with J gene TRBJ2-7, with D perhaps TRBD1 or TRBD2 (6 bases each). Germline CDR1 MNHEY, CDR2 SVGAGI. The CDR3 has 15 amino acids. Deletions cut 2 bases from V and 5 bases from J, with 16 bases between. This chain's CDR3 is CASSYDAGQLDEQYF. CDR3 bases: TGTGCCAGCAGTTACGACGCGGGACAATTGGACGAGCAGTACTTC.

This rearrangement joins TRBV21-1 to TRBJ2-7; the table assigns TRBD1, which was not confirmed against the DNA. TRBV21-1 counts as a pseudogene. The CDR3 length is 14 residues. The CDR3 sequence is CASNPGQGTYEQYF. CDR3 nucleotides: TGTGCCAGCAACCCGGGACAGGGAACCTACGAGCAGTACTTC.

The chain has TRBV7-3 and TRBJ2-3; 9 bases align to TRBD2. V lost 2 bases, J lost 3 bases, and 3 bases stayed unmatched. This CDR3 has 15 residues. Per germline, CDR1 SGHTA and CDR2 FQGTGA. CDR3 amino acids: CASSLVAGETDTQYF. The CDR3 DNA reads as TGTGCCAGCAGCTTAGTAGCGGGAGAAACAGATACGCAGTATTTT.

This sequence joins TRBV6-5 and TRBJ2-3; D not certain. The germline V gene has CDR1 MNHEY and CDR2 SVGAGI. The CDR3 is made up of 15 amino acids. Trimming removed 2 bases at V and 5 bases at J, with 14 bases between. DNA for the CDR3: TGTGCCAGCAGTTACGACCGTTTTGTTGGAGATACGCAGTATTTT. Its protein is CASSYDRFVGDTQYF.

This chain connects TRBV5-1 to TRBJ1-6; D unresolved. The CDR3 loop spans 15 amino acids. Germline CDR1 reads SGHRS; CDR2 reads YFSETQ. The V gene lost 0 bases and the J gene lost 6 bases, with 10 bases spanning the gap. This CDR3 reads CASSLGLQANSPLHF. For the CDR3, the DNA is TGCGCCAGCAGCTTGGGGCTACAAGCTAATTCACCCCTCCACTTT. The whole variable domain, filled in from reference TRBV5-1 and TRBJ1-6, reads KAGVTQTPRYLIKTRGQQVTLSCSPISGHRSVSWYQQTPGQGLQFLFEYFSETQRNKGNFPGRFSGRQFSNSRSEMNVSTLELGDSALYLCASSLGLQANSPLHFGNGTRLTVT.

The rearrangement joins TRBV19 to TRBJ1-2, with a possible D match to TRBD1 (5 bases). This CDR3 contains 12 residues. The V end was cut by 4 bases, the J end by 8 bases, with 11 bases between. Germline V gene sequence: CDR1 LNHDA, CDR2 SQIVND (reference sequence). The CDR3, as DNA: TGTGCCAGTAGTACGCAGGGAAAGGGCTACACCTTC. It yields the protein CASSTQGKGYTF.

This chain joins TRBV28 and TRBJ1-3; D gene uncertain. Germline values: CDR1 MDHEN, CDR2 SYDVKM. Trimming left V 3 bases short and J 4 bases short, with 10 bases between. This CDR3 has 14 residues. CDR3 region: CASSFNLGGNTIYF. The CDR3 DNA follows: TGTGCCAGCAGTTTCAACCTGGGGGGAAACACCATATATTTT.

CDR3 protein: CASRTGLAGAGQYF. The CDR3 nucleotides read TGTGCCAGCAGGACGGGACTAGCGGGAGCCGGGCAGTACTTC. The genes are TRBV28 and TRBJ2-7, with TRBD2 matching over 14 bases. The germline CDR1 and CDR2 sequences are MDHEN and SYDVKM. This CDR3 is 14 amino acids long. J gave up 9 bases and V 6 bases, and 7 bases lay outside the gene matches.

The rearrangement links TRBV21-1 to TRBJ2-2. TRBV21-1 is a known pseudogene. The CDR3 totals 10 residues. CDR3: CAKWSGELFF. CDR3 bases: TGTGCCAAGTGGTCCGGGGAGCTGTTTTTT.

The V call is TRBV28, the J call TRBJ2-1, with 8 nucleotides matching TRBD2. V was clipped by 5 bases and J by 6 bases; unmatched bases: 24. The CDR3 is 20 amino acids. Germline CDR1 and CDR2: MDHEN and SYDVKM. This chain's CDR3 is CASSPERGSGTIRMGNEQFF. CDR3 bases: TGTGCCAGCAGTCCAGAAAGGGGTAGCGGGACCATCCGGATGGGCAATGAGCAGTTCTTC.